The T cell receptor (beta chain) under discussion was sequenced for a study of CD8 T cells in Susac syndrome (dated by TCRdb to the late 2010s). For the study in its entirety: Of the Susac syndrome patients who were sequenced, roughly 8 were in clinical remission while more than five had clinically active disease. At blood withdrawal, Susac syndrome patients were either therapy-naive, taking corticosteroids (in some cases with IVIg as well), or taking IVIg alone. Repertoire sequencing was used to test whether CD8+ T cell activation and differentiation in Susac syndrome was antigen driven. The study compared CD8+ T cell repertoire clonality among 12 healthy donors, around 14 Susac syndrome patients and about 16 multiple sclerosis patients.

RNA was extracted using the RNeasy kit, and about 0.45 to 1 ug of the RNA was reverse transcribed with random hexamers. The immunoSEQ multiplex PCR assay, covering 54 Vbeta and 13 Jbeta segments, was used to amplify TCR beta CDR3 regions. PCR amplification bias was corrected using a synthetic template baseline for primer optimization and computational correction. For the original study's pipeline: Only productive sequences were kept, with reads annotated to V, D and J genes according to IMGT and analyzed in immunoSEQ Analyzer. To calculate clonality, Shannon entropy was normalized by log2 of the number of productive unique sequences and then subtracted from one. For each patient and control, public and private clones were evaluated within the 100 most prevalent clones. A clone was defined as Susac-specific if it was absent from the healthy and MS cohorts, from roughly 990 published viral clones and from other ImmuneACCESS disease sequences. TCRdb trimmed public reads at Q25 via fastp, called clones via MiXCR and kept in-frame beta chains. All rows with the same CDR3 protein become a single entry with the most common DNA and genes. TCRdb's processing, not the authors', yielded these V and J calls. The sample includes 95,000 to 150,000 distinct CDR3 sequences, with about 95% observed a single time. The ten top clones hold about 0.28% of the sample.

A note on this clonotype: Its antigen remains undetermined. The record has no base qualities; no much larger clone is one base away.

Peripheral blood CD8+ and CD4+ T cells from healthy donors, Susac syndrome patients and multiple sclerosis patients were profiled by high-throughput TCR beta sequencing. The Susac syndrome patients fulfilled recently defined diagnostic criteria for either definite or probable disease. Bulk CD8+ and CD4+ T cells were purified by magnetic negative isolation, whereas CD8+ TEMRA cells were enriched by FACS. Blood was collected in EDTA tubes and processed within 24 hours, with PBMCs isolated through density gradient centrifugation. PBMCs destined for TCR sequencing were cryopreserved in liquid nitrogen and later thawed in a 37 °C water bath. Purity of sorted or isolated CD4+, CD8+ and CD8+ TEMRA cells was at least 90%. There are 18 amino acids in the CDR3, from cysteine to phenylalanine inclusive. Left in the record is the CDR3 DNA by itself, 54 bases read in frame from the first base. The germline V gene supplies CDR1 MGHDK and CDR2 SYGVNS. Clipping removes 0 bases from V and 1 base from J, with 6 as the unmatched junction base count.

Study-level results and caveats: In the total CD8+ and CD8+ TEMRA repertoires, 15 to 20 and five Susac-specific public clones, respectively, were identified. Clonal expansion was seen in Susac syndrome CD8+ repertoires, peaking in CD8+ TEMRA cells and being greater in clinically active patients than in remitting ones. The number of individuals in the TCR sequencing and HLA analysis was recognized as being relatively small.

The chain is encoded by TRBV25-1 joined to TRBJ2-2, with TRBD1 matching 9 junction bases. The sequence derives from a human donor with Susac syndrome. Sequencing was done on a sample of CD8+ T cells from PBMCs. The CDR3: CASSEYVEDRGNTGELFF. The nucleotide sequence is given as TGTGCCAGCAGTGAATATGTCGAGGACAGGGGGAACACCGGGGAGCTGTTTTTT.